A single sample is the source of the 16 T cell receptor beta chains below, sequenced in a study of cytomegalovirus exposure and HLA in healthy donors. PCR used 60 Vbeta primers and 13 Jbeta primers. Clones were sequenced by immunoSEQ multiplex PCR, and TCRdb holds only the in-frame ones, with some missing. Seen here are 140,000 or so clones, approximately 80% observed once, and the top ten hold over 1.5%. The specimen was PBMCs. The receptors here all came from a middle-aged man in good health and CMV-seronegative.

The V gene is TRBV6-5, the J gene TRBJ1-4; unclear D gene. The ends were cut back, 4 bases at V and 7 bases at J, with 7 bases in the middle. The germline V gene encodes CDR1 MNHEY and CDR2 SVGAGI. The CDR3 contains 12 residues. The CDR3 bases are TGTGCCAGCAGTTCGCCGAGTGAAAAACTGTTTTTT. It specifies CASSSPSEKLFF.

The V call is TRBV7-3, the J call TRBJ1-1; TRBD1 is a possible D gene (6 bases). V dropped 9 bases and J dropped 4 bases, with 18 bases sitting between them. Germline V gene data show CDR1 as SGHTA and CDR2 as FQGTGA. This CDR3 comprises 14 residues. This CDR3 is CASTSGGPVTEAFF. The DNA of the CDR3 is TGTGCCAGTACTAGCGGGGGCCCGGTCACTGAAGCTTTCTTT.

This chain links TRBV5-1 with TRBJ2-1; D may be TRBD2 (6 bases). Germline V gene sequence: CDR1 SGHRS, CDR2 YFSETQ. CDR3 length: 16 amino acids. V lost 0 bases, J lost 8 bases, and 18 bases lay in between. As DNA, the CDR3 is TGCGCCAGCAGCTTGGCCGGGACTTCGATGGCGGATGAGCAGTTCTTC. This gives the protein CASSLAGTSMADEQFF.

The rearrangement joins TRBV7-3 to TRBJ1-2, with 9 positions matching TRBD1. The CDR3 loop spans 14 amino acids. The V gene's germline CDR1 is SGHTA and CDR2 FQGTGA. V shed 2 bases, J shed 4 bases, and the junction held 2 bases outside the gene matches. The CDR3: CASSLSGQGYGYTF. CDR3 nucleotide sequence: TGTGCCAGCAGCTTATCGGGACAGGGCTATGGCTACACCTTC.

A word on this clone: At one of its ends the junction is not consistent with the germline gene, which may arise from a read error. The rearrangement joins TRBV13 to TRBJ2-3; tentatively, D is TRBD2 (7 bases). CDR1 is PRHDT and CDR2 is FYEKMQ in the germline V gene (reference sequence). CDR3 length: 20 residues. The CDR3 here is CASSLGRGAGPTGVTDTQYF. The CDR3 DNA follows: TGTGCCAGCAGCCTAGGCCGGGGGGCGGGGCCCACGGGCGTGACAGATACGCAGTATTTT.

The genes are TRBV11-2 and TRBJ1-3, with 10 bases identical to TRBD1. V gave up 4 bases and J gave up 5 bases; unmatched junction bases: 8. The CDR3 has 16 residues. The germline gives CDR1 SGHAT, CDR2 FQNNGV. The CDR3 DNA sequence: TGTGCCAGCAGCTCATCCGGGACAGGGGAGCGAAACACCATATATTTT. It is translated as CASSSSGTGERNTIYF.

This sequence joins TRBV9 and TRBJ2-7, with D possibly being TRBD2 (6 bases). This CDR3 comprises 15 residues. Germline values: CDR1 SGDLS, CDR2 YYNGEE. Trimming stripped 0 bases from V and 4 bases from J, with 14 bases between. The CDR3 region is CASSVDGGGVYEQYF. The CDR3 nucleotides read TGTGCCAGCAGCGTAGATGGCGGAGGGGTTTACGAGCAGTACTTC.

This clone is a singleton in its sample. V usage is TRBV30 and J usage is TRBJ2-5; 8 positions match TRBD2. This CDR3 is 14 amino acids long. Germline CDR1 reads GTSNPN; CDR2 reads SVGIG (reference sequence). With 5 bases clipped from V and 2 bases from J, the junction kept 7 bases outside the gene matches. CDR3 coding DNA: TGTGCCTGGTGCCTACCGGGGGGGCAAGAGACCCAGTACTTC. This sequence encodes CAWCLPGGQETQYF. Complete variable domain (other parts from reference TRBV30 and TRBJ2-5): SQTIHQWPATLVQPVGSPLSLECTVEGTSNPNLYWYRQAAGRGLQLLFYSVGIGQISSEVPQNLSASRPQDRQFILSSKKLLLSDSGFYLCAWCLPGGQETQYFGPGTRLLVL.

The chain employs TRBV9 and TRBJ2-5; 10 bases are a match to TRBD2. This CDR3 is 18 amino acids long. After removal of 0 bases from V and 5 bases from J, the junction contained 13 bases not matched to a gene. The V gene's germline CDR1 is SGDLS and CDR2 YYNGEE. CDR3 in DNA: TGTGCCAGCAGCGTAGGAGTCTCGCTAGCGGGAGTGGGGGAGACCCAGTACTTC. Translating gives CASSVGVSLAGVGETQYF.

The chain couples TRBV5-1 to TRBJ1-3; tentatively, D is TRBD1 (5 bases). Looked up from germline, CDR1 is SGHRS and CDR2 is YFSETQ. The CDR3 consists of 15 residues. Trimming took off 0 bases at V and 0 bases at J, with 7 bases between the two ends. The CDR3 sequence is CASSLERGSGNTIYF. In DNA form, the CDR3 reads TGCGCCAGCAGCTTGGAAAGGGGCTCTGGAAACACCATATATTTT. The full variable domain, its missing parts supplied by reference TRBV5-1 and TRBJ1-3, is KAGVTQTPRYLIKTRGQQVTLSCSPISGHRSVSWYQQTPGQGLQFLFEYFSETQRNKGNFPGRFSGRQFSNSRSEMNVSTLELGDSALYLCASSLERGSGNTIYFGEGSWLTVV.

The gene calls are TRBV19 and TRBJ1-2, with D perhaps TRBD1 (5 bases). V lost 7 bases to trimming and J lost 0 bases, with 15 bases between them. Germline CDR1 is LNHDA and CDR2 is SQIVND (reference sequence). CDR3 length: 15 residues. CDR3 amino acids: CASKVVSGANYGYTF. For the CDR3, the DNA is TGTGCCAGTAAAGTGGTATCGGGGGCTAACTATGGCTACACCTTC.

The rearrangement joins TRBV15 to TRBJ1-2, with no clear D. Deletions cut 0 bases from V and 8 bases from J, with 16 bases between. The CDR3 runs 15 residues. From germline, CDR1 is LNHNV and CDR2 YYDKDF (reference sequence). CDR3 protein: CATSRERSAGKGYTF. CDR3 in DNA: TGTGCCACCAGCAGAGAAAGGTCGGCCGGGAAGGGCTACACCTTC.

The chain joins TRBV19 to TRBJ2-7; the D gene is possibly TRBD1 (5 bases). With 4 bases removed from V and 5 bases from J, the gap between germline ends came to 12 bases. Germline CDR1 and CDR2: LNHDA and SQIVND (reference sequence). CDR3 length: 13 residues. CDR3 nucleotides: TGTGCCAGTAGTAGCAGGGTATTGGACGAGCAGTACTTC. Translating it yields CASSSRVLDEQYF.

This chain uses TRBV6-5 with TRBJ2-1; D is perhaps TRBD2 (6 bases). The CDR3 loop spans 16 amino acids. V lost 3 bases and J lost 3, with 15 bases in between. Germline-derived CDR1 and CDR2 are MNHEY and SVGAGI. CDR3 residues: CASSYSGTFSYNEQFF. CDR3 DNA: TGTGCCAGCAGTTATTCCGGGACTTTCAGCTACAATGAGCAGTTCTTC.

The genes are TRBV15 and TRBJ1-2, with 11 bases identical to TRBD1. J lost 10 bases, V lost 0 bases, and 7 bases had no gene match. The CDR3 has 15 amino acids. Per the germline V gene, CDR1 is LNHNV and CDR2 is YYDKDF (reference sequence). CDR3 in amino acids: CATSRDGTGGRDYTF. In DNA, the CDR3 is TGTGCCACCAGCAGAGATGGGACAGGGGGTAGGGACTACACCTTC.

The rearrangement links TRBV4-3 to TRBJ1-5; no firm D call. Trimming removed 0 bases from V and 7 bases from J, with 10 bases in between. CDR1 LGHNA and CDR2 YSLEER come from the germline V gene. The CDR3 runs 14 residues. The CDR3 region is CASSQETAKQPQHF. CDR3 sequence (DNA): TGCGCCAGCAGCCAAGAAACAGCAAAACAGCCCCAGCATTTT.